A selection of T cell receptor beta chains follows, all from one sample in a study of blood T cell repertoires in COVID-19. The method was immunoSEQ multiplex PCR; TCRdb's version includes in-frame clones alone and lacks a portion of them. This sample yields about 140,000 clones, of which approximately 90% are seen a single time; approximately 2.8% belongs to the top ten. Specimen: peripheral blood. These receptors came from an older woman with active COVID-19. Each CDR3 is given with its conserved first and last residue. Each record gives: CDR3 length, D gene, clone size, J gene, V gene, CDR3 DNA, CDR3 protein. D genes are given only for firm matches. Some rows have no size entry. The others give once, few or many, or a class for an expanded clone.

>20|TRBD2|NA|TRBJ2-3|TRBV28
TGTGCCAGCAGTACTAGAGGATGGGGACCACCACTAGCGGGAGCAGATACGCAGTATTTT
CASSTRGWGPPLAGADTQYF
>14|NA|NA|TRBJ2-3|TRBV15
TGTGCCACTCGTTGGGCTCCTGACACAGATACGCAGTATTTT
CATRWAPDTDTQYF
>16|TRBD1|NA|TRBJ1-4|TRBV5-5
TGTGCCAGCAGCCCAGCCGGACAGGGATCCAATGAAAAACTGTTTTTT
CASSPAGQGSNEKLFF
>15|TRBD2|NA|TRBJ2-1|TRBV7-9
TGTGCCAGCAGCTTAGGGACTAGCGGGACTGATGAGCAGTTCTTC
CASSLGTSGTDEQFF
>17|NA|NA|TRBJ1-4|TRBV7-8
TGTGCCAGCAGCTTGGGGTTCGCTGGTGGGGGCCGGGAAAAACTGTTTTTT
CASSLGFAGGGREKLFF
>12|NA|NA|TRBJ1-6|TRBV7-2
TGTGCCAGCAGCCAACAGAATTCACCCCTCCACTTT
CASSQQNSPLHF
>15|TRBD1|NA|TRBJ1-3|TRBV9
TGTGCCAGCAGCGTAGGGGACAGGCACCTAAACACCATATATTTT
CASSVGDRHLNTIYF
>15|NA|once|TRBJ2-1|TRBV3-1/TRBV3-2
TGTGCCAGCAGCCTGGGCGCGGGGGCATACAATGAGCAGTTCTTC
CASSLGAGAYNEQFF
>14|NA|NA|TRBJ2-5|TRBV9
TGTGCCAGCAGCCCACAGCCCTCCCAAGAGACCCAGTACTTC
CASSPQPSQETQYF
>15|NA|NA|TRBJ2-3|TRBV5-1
TGCGCCAGCAGCTTGGGCGGGACTAGCACAGATACGCAGTATTTT
CASSLGGTSTDTQYF
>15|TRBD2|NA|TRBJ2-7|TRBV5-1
TGCGCCAGCAGCTTGATGGGAGGGGCGAGTTACGAGCAGTACTTC
CASSLMGGASYEQYF
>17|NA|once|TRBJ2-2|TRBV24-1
TGTGCCACCAGTGACCCCCGAGAGTTGGCGAACACCGGGGAGCTGTTTTTT
CATSDPRELANTGELFF
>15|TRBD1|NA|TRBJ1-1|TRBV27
TGTGCCAGCAGTTTACTCACAGGGGCGCGAGGTGAAGCTTTCTTT
CASSLLTGARGEAFF
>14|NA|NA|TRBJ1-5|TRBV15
TGTGCCACCAGCAAAGGGGGGGTCAATCAGCCCCAGCATTTT
CATSKGGVNQPQHF
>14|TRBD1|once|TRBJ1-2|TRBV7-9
TGTGCCAGCAGCACCGGGACAGCGTCCTATGGCTACACCTTC
CASSTGTASYGYTF
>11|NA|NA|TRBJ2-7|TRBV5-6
TGTGCCAGCAGCCAGGGCCACGAGCAGTACTTC
CASSQGHEQYF
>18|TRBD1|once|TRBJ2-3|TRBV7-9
TGTGCCAGCAGCCTGCCTCCGGGACAGGGGCGTAGTTCAGATACGCAGTATTTT
CASSLPPGQGRSSDTQYF
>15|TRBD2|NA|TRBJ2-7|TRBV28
TGTGCCAGCGGCATCATTATGGGAGGGCCCAACGAGCAGTACTTC
CASGIIMGGPNEQYF
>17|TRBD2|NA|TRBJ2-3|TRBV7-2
TGTGCCAGCAGCTTACCCTGGTCTAGCGGGAGCCCAGATACGCAGTATTTT
CASSLPWSSGSPDTQYF
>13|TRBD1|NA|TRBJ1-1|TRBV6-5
TGTGCCAGCAGTCGAGGGGGCTCCACTGAAGCTTTCTTT
CASSRGGSTEAFF
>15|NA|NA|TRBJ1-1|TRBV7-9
TGTGCCAGCAGCTTAGCCGGGAGCATGAACACTGAAGCTTTCTTT
CASSLAGSMNTEAFF
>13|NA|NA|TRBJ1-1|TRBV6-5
TGTGCCAGCACCAAGGGCGGGGTCACTGAAGCTTTCTTT
CASTKGGVTEAFF
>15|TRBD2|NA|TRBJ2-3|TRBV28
TGTGCCAGCAGTCCAACGGGACTAGCTACAGATACGCAGTATTTT
CASSPTGLATDTQYF
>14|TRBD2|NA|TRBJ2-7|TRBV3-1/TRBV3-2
TGTGCCAGCGGAAGGACTAGCGGGAACTACGAGCAGTACTTC
CASGRTSGNYEQYF
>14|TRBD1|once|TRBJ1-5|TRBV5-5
TGTGCCAGGACCAAAGGGGGCTTGAATCAGCCCCAGCATTTT
CARTKGGLNQPQHF
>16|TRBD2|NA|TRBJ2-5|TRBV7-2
TGTGCCAGCACTTCTACTTTGGAGCTGGGGAGGGGGACCCAGTACTTC
CASTSTLELGRGTQYF
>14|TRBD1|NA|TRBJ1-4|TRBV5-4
TGTGCCAGCAGCCGACAGGGGGGTACTGAAAAACTGTTTTTT
CASSRQGGTEKLFF
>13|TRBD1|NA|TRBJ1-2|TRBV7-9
TGTGCCAGCAGCCGGACAGGGGACTATGGCTACACCTTC
CASSRTGDYGYTF
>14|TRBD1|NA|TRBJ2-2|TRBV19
TGTGCCAGCCGAACAGGGGAAGTCACCGGGGAGCTGTTTTTT
CASRTGEVTGELFF
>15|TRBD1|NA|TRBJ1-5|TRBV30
TGTGCCTGGAGGGAAGGGACAGGGGCAAATCAGCCCCAGCATTTT
CAWREGTGANQPQHF
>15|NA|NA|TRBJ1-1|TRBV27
TGTGCCAGCAGTCCCCCGACAGCCCTTGGATCCCAAGCTTTCTTT
CASSPPTALGSQAFF
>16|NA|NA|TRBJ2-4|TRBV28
TGTGCCAGCAGTTTATCAGGGATTTTAGCCAAAAACATTCAGTACTTC
CASSLSGILAKNIQYF
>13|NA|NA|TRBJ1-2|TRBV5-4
TGTGCCAGCCGGGGGGGACCGACCCGATATAACACCTTC
CASRGGPTRYNTF
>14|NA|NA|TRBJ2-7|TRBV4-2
TGTGCCAGCAGCCAAGATCTGTCTCCCTACGAGCAGTACTTC
CASSQDLSPYEQYF
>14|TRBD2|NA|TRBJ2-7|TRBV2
TGTGCCAGCAGCCAGACTAGCTCCCCTTACGAGCAGTACTTC
CASSQTSSPYEQYF
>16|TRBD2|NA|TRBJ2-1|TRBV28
TGTGCCAGCAAATCCCCGGGGGGTTACTCCTACAATGAGCAGTTCTTC
CASKSPGGYSYNEQFF
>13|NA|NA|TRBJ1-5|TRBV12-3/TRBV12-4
TGTGCCAGCACGAATTCGGGGAATCAGCCCCAGCATTTT
CASTNSGNQPQHF